The 22 T cell receptor beta chains below all came from one sample that was sequenced in a study of blood T cell repertoires in COVID-19. TCRdb keeps only in-frame clones here, not all; method: immunoSEQ multiplex PCR. The sample holds over 45,000 clones; over 80% are singletons and the top ten take less than 75%. Material: peripheral blood. All receptors derive from a man between 65 and 79 years old with acute or convalescent COVID-19.

The DNA of the CDR3 is TGTGCCAGCAGCTTAGGAAGGGGTTACACTGAAGCTTTCTTT. This encodes CASSLGRGYTEAFF. This chain links TRBV11-2 with TRBJ1-1, with TRBD1 as a possible D gene (5 bases). Trimming removed 1 base at V and 3 bases at J, with 9 bases between. This CDR3 contains 14 residues. CDR1 SGHAT and CDR2 FQNNGV come from the germline V gene. Filled out from reference TRBV11-2 and TRBJ1-1, the complete variable domain reads EAGVAQSPRYKIIEKRQSVAFWCNPISGHATLYWYQQILGQGPKLLIQFQNNGVVDDSQLPKDRFSAERLKGVDSTLKIQPAKLEDSAVYLCASSLGRGYTEAFFGQGTRLTVV.

The chain joins TRBV25-1 to TRBJ1-3, with D perhaps TRBD1 (5 bases). The V and J ends lost 6 bases and 4 bases respectively, with 10 bases between them. The CDR3 is made up of 13 amino acids. The germline V gene encodes CDR1 MGHDK and CDR2 SYGVNS. The CDR3 nucleotides read TGTGCCAGCAGCCCAGGGTTCGGAAACACCATATATTTT. It encodes CASSPGFGNTIYF.

The CDR3 reads CASSQGFGGGYGYTF. CDR3 bases: TGCGCCAGCAGCCAGGGGTTTGGGGGAGGCTATGGCTACACCTTC. The genes are TRBV4-3 and TRBJ1-2; weak D call: TRBD1 (5 bases). The CDR3 contains 15 residues. Germline CDR1 LGHNA, CDR2 YSLEER. Between the trimmed V and J ends, which lost 3 bases and 4 bases, there was a span of 15 bases.

This sequence joins TRBV4-1 and TRBJ1-3; 9 bases agree with TRBD1. The CDR3 contains 18 residues. The germline CDR1 and CDR2 sequences are MGHRA and YSYEKL. Losses at the gene ends were 4 bases for V and 0 bases for J; bases not matched to a gene: 10. The CDR3 loop reads CASSRVRQGGHSGNTIYF. The CDR3 DNA reads TGCGCCAGCAGCCGTGTCAGACAGGGGGGACACTCTGGAAACACCATATATTTT.

This sequence joins TRBV9 and TRBJ2-3; 11 nucleotides align to TRBD2. Germline CDR1 is SGDLS and CDR2 is YYNGEE. V gave up 7 bases and J gave up 7 bases; unmatched junction bases: 5. The CDR3 consists of 13 residues. CDR3 in DNA: TGTGCCAGCGGGGGGACTAGCGGCTATACGCAGTATTTT. Its translation: CASGGTSGYTQYF.

This clone was recorded only once. The chain links TRBV7-8 to TRBJ2-5, with D perhaps matching TRBD1 (5 bases). CDR1 is SGHVS, CDR2 FQNEAQ, per germline. The CDR3 consists of 16 residues. Trimming pared 9 bases from V and 5 bases from J, leaving 25 bases between. The CDR3 region has the DNA TGTGCCAGTTGGGGCAGCCTCAAACTGGATGGGGAGACCCAGTACTTC. It specifies CASWGSLKLDGETQYF.

The J gene is TRBJ2-5, the V gene TRBV27, with 12 bases fitting TRBD2. Germline CDR1 reads MNHEY; CDR2 reads SMNVEV (reference sequence). This CDR3 has 15 amino acids. The V gene end was trimmed by 1 base and the J gene end by 4 bases; junction bases not matched to a gene: 1. The CDR3 DNA follows: TGTGCCAGCAGTTTATGGGGACTAGCGGGAGAGACCCAGTACTTC. It yields the protein CASSLWGLAGETQYF.

This clone was picked up a small number of times. CDR3 coding DNA: TGTGCCAGCAGCTTAAACGGGAGGGACGAGCAGTACTTC. Its protein product is CASSLNGRDEQYF. The genes are TRBV7-3 and TRBJ2-7, with 8 nucleotides matching TRBD2. CDR1 SGHTA and CDR2 FQGTGA come from the germline V gene. This CDR3 spans 13 amino acids. V lost 1 base, J lost 5 bases, and 1 base stayed unmatched.

The CDR3 here is CASSFLLAGAEETQYF. For the CDR3, the DNA is TGTGCCAGTAGTTTCTTACTAGCGGGAGCTGAAGAGACCCAGTACTTC. The J gene is TRBJ2-5, the V gene TRBV19, with 11 bases identical to TRBD2. CDR1 is LNHDA, CDR2 SQIVND, per germline (reference sequence). With 5 bases clipped from V and 3 bases from J, the junction kept 8 bases outside the gene matches. The CDR3 is made up of 16 amino acids.

The genes are TRBV21-1 and TRBJ1-5; the table calls TRBD1, which could not be checked here. TRBV21-1 is flagged as a pseudogene. The CDR3 is 18 amino acids. The CDR3 region has the DNA TGTGCCAGCAGCAAGTGCCCGGCTGGACAGGGGAGCAATCAGCCCCAGCATTTT. Residues: CASSKCPAGQGSNQPQHF.

This chain connects TRBV5-1 to TRBJ2-3; TRBD1 is a possible D gene (6 bases). Germline CDR1 is SGHRS and CDR2 is YFSETQ. V dropped 5 bases and J dropped 5 bases, with 9 bases sitting between them. The CDR3 loop spans 12 amino acids. This CDR3 is CASSQQGDTQYF. The CDR3 region has the DNA TGCGCCAGCAGTCAACAGGGAGATACGCAGTATTTT.

This clone was counted a single time. The genes are TRBV7-2 and TRBJ2-5; tentative D call: TRBD2 (6 bases). Looked up from germline, CDR1 is SGHTA and CDR2 is FQGNSA. This CDR3 has 15 amino acids. V shed 5 bases and J shed 4 bases, with 17 bases lying between them. This chain's CDR3 is CASSVGLGGGETQYF. CDR3 coding DNA: TGTGCCAGCAGCGTGGGTTTGGGGGGAGGAGAGACCCAGTACTTC.

V and J are TRBV24-1 and TRBJ2-1; weak D call: TRBD2 (5 bases). The V gene lost 2 bases and the J gene lost 8 bases, with 9 bases spanning the gap. Germline V gives CDR1 KGHDR, CDR2 SFDVKD. There are 13 residues in the CDR3. The CDR3 spells CATSDWTGDEQFF. CDR3 coding DNA: TGTGCCACCAGTGATTGGACCGGGGATGAGCAGTTCTTC.

The rearrangement joins TRBV6-6 to TRBJ2-1; possible D gene TRBD2, 5 bases. The CDR3 has 12 amino acids. Germline V gene sequence: CDR1 MNHNY, CDR2 SVGAGI (reference sequence). Trimming cost V 6 bases and J 6 bases, with 9 bases left between them. CDR3 nucleotide sequence: TGTGCCAGCAGGGGAGCCCCCAATGAGCAGTTCTTC. This codes for CASRGAPNEQFF.

This chain connects TRBV29-1 to TRBJ1-2; 8 bases map to TRBD1. CDR3 length: 12 amino acids. J lost 8 bases, V lost 5 bases, and 7 bases had no gene match. Germline-derived CDR1 and CDR2 are SQVTM and ANQGSEA. CDR3 sequence: CSVSTGGRGYTF. The CDR3 coding sequence is TGCAGCGTTTCCACAGGGGGTAGGGGCTACACCTTC.

J is TRBJ2-5 and V is TRBV6-5, with D possibly matching TRBD2 (6 bases). Trimming removed 0 bases from V and 3 bases from J, with 11 bases in between. CDR3 length: 15 residues. Germline V gives CDR1 MNHEY, CDR2 SVGAGI. CDR3 sequence reads: CASSYSSAGKETQYF. In DNA form, the CDR3 reads TGTGCCAGCAGTTACTCCAGCGCGGGAAAAGAGACCCAGTACTTC.

The V call is TRBV6-5, the J call TRBJ1-1; 9 nucleotides line up with TRBD1. V dropped 5 bases and J dropped 3; count of bases not matched to a gene: 7. This CDR3 is 15 amino acids long. In germline, CDR1 is MNHEY, CDR2 SVGAGI. CDR3 DNA: TGTGCCAGCAGTATGGACAGGGGACCTTACACTGAAGCTTTCTTT. Protein: CASSMDRGPYTEAFF.

The chain recombines TRBV19 with TRBJ1-1; unclear D gene. Germline V gene data show CDR1 as LNHDA and CDR2 as SQIVND (reference sequence). CDR3 size: 12 residues. Trimming pared 5 bases from V and 5 bases from J, leaving 9 bases between. CDR3 sequence (DNA): TGTGCCAGTAGTCCGCGAAGAACTGAAGCTTTCTTT. It encodes CASSPRRTEAFF.

The chain is built from TRBV18 and TRBJ2-7; possible D gene TRBD1, 5 bases. This CDR3 is 14 amino acids long. Germline assignment: CDR1 KGHSH and CDR2 LQKENI. Trimming left V 0 bases short and J 2 bases short, with 8 bases between. The CDR3 nucleotides read TGTGCCAGCTCACCACCCGACAGTCCCTACGAGCAGTACTTC. Its translation is CASSPPDSPYEQYF.

CDR3 bases: TGTGCCAGTAGCCTTCATCAGGGTTATAGGACCCAGCATTTT. It codes for CASSLHQGYRTQHF. V and J are TRBV19 and TRBJ1-5, with TRBD1 as a possible D gene (5 bases). This CDR3 has 14 residues. Germline CDR1 and CDR2: LNHDA and SQIVND (reference sequence). The ends were cut back, 6 bases at V and 11 bases at J, with 20 bases in the middle.

The chain couples TRBV19 to TRBJ1-5; weak D call: TRBD1 (6 bases). Trimming stripped 5 bases from V and 3 bases from J, with 11 bases between. Germline loops: CDR1 LNHDA, CDR2 SQIVND (reference sequence). CDR3 length: 14 residues. In DNA form, the CDR3 reads TGTGCCAGTAGTCCTACAGGGAACAATCAGCCCCAGCATTTT. The encoded protein is CASSPTGNNQPQHF.

The V gene is TRBV19, the J gene TRBJ1-1; the D is unclear. The CDR3 has 13 residues. CDR1 LNHDA and CDR2 SQIVND come from the germline V gene (reference sequence). Trimming pared 0 bases from V and 5 bases from J, leaving 7 bases between. The CDR3 DNA reads TGTGCCAGTAGTATAGATCGGGTTACTGAAGCTTTCTTT. This gives the protein CASSIDRVTEAFF.